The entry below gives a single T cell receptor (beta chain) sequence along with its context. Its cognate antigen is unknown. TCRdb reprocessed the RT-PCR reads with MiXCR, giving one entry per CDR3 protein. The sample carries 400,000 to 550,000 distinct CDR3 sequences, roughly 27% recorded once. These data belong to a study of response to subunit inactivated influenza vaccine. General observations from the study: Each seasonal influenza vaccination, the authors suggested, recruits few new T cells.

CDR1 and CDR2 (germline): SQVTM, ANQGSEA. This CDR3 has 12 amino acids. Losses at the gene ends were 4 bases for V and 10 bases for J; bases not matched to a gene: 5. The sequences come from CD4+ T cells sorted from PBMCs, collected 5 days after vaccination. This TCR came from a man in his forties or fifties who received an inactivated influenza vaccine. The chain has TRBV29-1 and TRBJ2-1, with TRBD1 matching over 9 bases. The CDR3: CSVVAGTGEQFF. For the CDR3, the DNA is TGCAGCGTTGTCGCCGGGACAGGGGAGCAGTTCTTC.